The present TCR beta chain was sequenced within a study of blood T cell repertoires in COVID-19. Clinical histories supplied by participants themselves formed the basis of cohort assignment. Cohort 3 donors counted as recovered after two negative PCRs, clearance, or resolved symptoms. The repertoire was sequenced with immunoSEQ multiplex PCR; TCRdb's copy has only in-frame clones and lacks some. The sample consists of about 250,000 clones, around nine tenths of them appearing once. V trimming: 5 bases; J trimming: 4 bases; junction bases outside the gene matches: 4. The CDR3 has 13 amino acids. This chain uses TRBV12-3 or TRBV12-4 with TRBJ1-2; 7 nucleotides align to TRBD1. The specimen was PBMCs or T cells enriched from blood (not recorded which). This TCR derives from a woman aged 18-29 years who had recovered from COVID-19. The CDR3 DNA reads TGTGCCAGCAGTCCCGGGACAGCCTATGGCTACACCTTC. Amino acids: CASSPGTAYGYTF.